This T cell receptor (beta chain) came from a study of neurological immune-mediated disorders. This clonotype was observed many times. The target antigen is unknown. This CDR3 region has 16 residues. Germline CDR1 is SGDLS and CDR2 is YYNGEE. With 0 bases clipped from V and 5 bases from J, the junction kept 7 bases outside the gene matches. 5'RACE with 10-nucleotide random UMIs generated the cDNA. TCRdb reprocessed the 5' RACE reads with MiXCR, giving one entry per CDR3 protein. Of 50,000 to 85,000 distinct CDR3 sequences listed, less than 5.5% are singletons. Overall study results and limits: When repertoires were grouped phylogenetically, those of 18 of 34 multiple sclerosis patients fell into one related-CDR3 cluster, a possible signature. None of the CDR3 amino acid sequences in expanded clones turned up in more than one subject, which points to private repertoires in all groups.

V gene TRBV9 combines with J gene TRBJ2-3; 9 bases fit TRBD1. The receptor's source is a woman under 40 with multiple sclerosis. The specimen sequenced was PBMCs. For the CDR3, the DNA is TGTGCCAGCAGCGTAGAGACAGGGGGAACGGGAGATACGCAGTATTTT. Translated, it gives CASSVETGGTGDTQYF.